This is a list of T cell receptor beta chains from one sample in a study of vaccination and CD4 T cells after COVID-19. TCRdb itself ran the PCR reads through MiXCR, one entry per CDR3 protein. The sample lists 2,000 or so distinct CDR3 sequences, approximately 55% occurring once. These TCRs are of unknown antigen specificity. Sample: CD4+ T cells from blood, cultured in vitro. The receptors come from a human donor in good health. CDR3s include the opening cysteine and the closing phenylalanine or tryptophan. A D gene is named only where the DNA matches it firmly. Clone size appears in some rows only: once, few, many, or a class for an expanded clone.

j_call clone_size d_call v_call cdr3_aa cdr3_nt
TRBJ2-1 - - TRBV7-6 CASSPGGNEQFF TGTGCTAGCAGCCCAGGGGGGAATGAGCAGTTCTTC
TRBJ1-6 - - TRBV28 CASRKGPSLTALHF TGTGCCAGCAGAAAGGGGCCCTCCCTGACCGCCCTCCACTTT
TRBJ1-6 - - TRBV2 CASSAVRGNSPLHF TGTGCCAGCAGTGCGGTCAGGGGTAATTCACCCCTCCACTTT
TRBJ2-1 once - TRBV21-1 CASSKAGSSYNEQFF TGTGCCAGCAGCAAAGCGGGGAGCTCCTACAATGAGCAGTTCTTC
TRBJ2-3 - - TRBV6-1 CASSGSAGAPPTDTQYF TGTGCCAGCTCGGGGTCGGCGGGGGCCCCCCCCACAGATACGCAGTATTTT
TRBJ2-7 few - TRBV20-1 CSAREAGTLSYEQYF TGCAGTGCTAGAGAGGCAGGGACCCTCTCCTACGAGCAGTACTTC
TRBJ2-1 - - TRBV9 CASSVNRHNEQFF TGTGCCAGCAGCGTAAACAGGCACAATGAGCAGTTCTTC
TRBJ1-2 few - TRBV15 CATSRDQGHYGYTF TGTGCCACCAGCAGAGACCAGGGACACTATGGCTACACCTTC
TRBJ2-1 - TRBD2 TRBV15 CATSRDGGRADEQFF TGTGCCACCAGCAGAGATGGCGGGAGGGCCGATGAGCAGTTCTTC
TRBJ1-2 few TRBD1 TRBV7-2 CASSFSPGGAYGYTF TGTGCCAGCAGCTTCTCACCAGGGGGTGCCTATGGCTACACCTTC
TRBJ2-5 - - TRBV2 CASSEAGALETQYF TGTGCCAGCAGTGAGGCAGGTGCCTTGGAGACCCAGTACTTC
TRBJ1-3 once - TRBV12-3/TRBV12-4 CASTVRGNTIYF TGTGCCAGCACCGTCAGGGGAAACACCATATATTTT
TRBJ2-3 - - TRBV2 CASSPDVPDTQYF TGTGCCAGCAGTCCCGATGTTCCGGATACGCAGTATTTT
TRBJ1-1 - - TRBV20-1 CSAKRTLNTEAFF TGCAGTGCTAAACGTACGCTCAACACTGAAGCTTTCTTT
TRBJ1-2 - TRBD1 TRBV7-2 CASSLAGQGARHGYTF TGTGCCAGCAGCTTAGCGGGGCAGGGGGCGCGTCATGGCTACACCTTC
TRBJ1-2 - - TRBV29-1 CSAAKQTGNGYTF TGCAGCGCAGCCAAGCAAACAGGGAATGGCTACACCTTC
TRBJ2-3 - TRBD2 TRBV2 CASRATSGSTDTQYF TGTGCCAGCAGAGCCACTAGCGGGAGCACAGATACGCAGTATTTT
TRBJ2-2 - TRBD2 TRBV20-1 CSARGVNPTGELFF TGCAGTGCTCGGGGGGTGAACCCCACCGGGGAGCTGTTTTTT
TRBJ2-1 - - TRBV7-9 CASSISGAYNEQFF TGTGCCAGCAGTATTAGCGGTGCCTACAATGAGCAGTTCTTC
TRBJ2-7 - TRBD1 TRBV6-1 CASRPRDRGPGEQYF TGTGCCAGCAGGCCCAGGGACAGGGGGCCGGGCGAGCAGTACTTC
TRBJ1-6 - - TRBV5-1 CASSLVPGVNSPLHF TGCGCCAGCAGCTTGGTACCGGGTGTTAATTCACCCCTCCACTTT
TRBJ2-7 - TRBD1 TRBV20-1 CSAGGQGTSYEQYF TGCAGTGCGGGGGGACAGGGGACATCCTACGAGCAGTACTTC
TRBJ1-5 - - TRBV14 CASSQEGRRAASNQPQHF TGTGCCAGCAGCCAAGAAGGGAGACGGGCGGCGAGCAATCAGCCCCAGCATTTT
TRBJ1-1 few TRBD1 TRBV20-1 CSAPDRGQGVNTEAFF TGCAGTGCGCCGGACAGGGGGCAAGGAGTAAACACTGAAGCTTTCTTT
TRBJ1-6 - - TRBV19 CASRTTGNSPLHF TGTGCCAGTAGGACCACGGGGAATTCACCCCTCCACTTT
TRBJ1-5 - - TRBV7-9 CASSYGGTQPQHF TGTGCCAGCAGCTATGGGGGGACTCAGCCCCAGCATTTT
TRBJ1-6 - - TRBV30 CAWALLGGQSYNSPLHF TGTGCCTGGGCCCTCCTGGGGGGCCAGTCATATAATTCACCCCTCCACTTT
TRBJ1-1 - - TRBV5-4 CASSIRGAKAEAFF TGTGCCAGCAGCATCCGGGGGGCGAAGGCTGAAGCTTTCTTT